A selection of T cell receptor beta chains follows, all from one sample in a study of Ad26.COV2.S vaccination and SARS-CoV-2 variants. Profiled with immunoSEQ multiplex PCR; TCRdb holds only in-frame clones, not every one. The profile shows about 400,000 clones, 89% of them singletons. This material consisted of peripheral blood, taken in a trial of Ad26.COV2.S vaccine versus placebo. Every receptor here comes from a person between 18 and 65 years old who received the Ad26.COV2.S COVID-19 vaccine or a placebo. Each CDR3 is given with its conserved first and last residue. A D gene is named only where the DNA matches it firmly. The size of a clone is reported for some rows only, either as once, few or many, or as a class for expanded clones.

clone_size cdr3_length j_call v_call d_call cdr3_nt cdr3_aa
NA 11 TRBJ2-5 TRBV30 NA TGTGCCTGGAGTGTGAAGGAGACCCAGTACTTC CAWSVKETQYF
NA 13 TRBJ1-1 TRBV5-1 NA TGCGCCAGCAACGCAGGGATGAACACTGAAGCTTTCTTT CASNAGMNTEAFF
NA 14 TRBJ2-7 TRBV9 NA TGTGCCAGCAGCGGTGGGCTAATCGGAAACGAGCAGTACTTC CASSGGLIGNEQYF
NA 14 TRBJ2-1 TRBV24-1 NA TGTGCCACCAGTGTCCCCCAGCGGGACAATGAGCAGTTCTTC CATSVPQRDNEQFF
NA 12 TRBJ2-3 TRBV21-1 NA TGTGCCAGCATGTACAGGGGTAATACGCAGTATTTT CASMYRGNTQYF
NA 13 TRBJ2-7 TRBV5-1 NA TGCGCCAGCAGCTTGGCCCCTTCGGGGGAGCAGTACTTC CASSLAPSGEQYF
NA 13 TRBJ2-5 TRBV7-2 NA TGTGCCAGCAGCTTGAAAGGGCAAGAGACCCAGTACTTC CASSLKGQETQYF
NA 14 TRBJ1-2 TRBV5-1 TRBD1 TGCGCCAGCAGCCAGGGACAGGGACTCTATGGCTACACCTTC CASSQGQGLYGYTF
NA 16 TRBJ1-5 TRBV6-1 NA TGTGCCAGCAGTGTTATCGGGGGACGGATCAATCAGCCCCAGCATTTT CASSVIGGRINQPQHF
NA 16 TRBJ2-7 TRBV27 TRBD2 TGTGCCAGCAGTTTTGGGGGAATCGGGGGTAGCGGGCAACAGTACTTC CASSFGGIGGSGQQYF
NA 15 TRBJ2-1 TRBV28 TRBD2 TGTGCCAGCACCCCACTAGCGGTCTCCTACAATGAGCAGTTCTTC CASTPLAVSYNEQFF
NA 14 TRBJ2-1 TRBV7-3 NA TGTGCCAGCAGCTGGACGGACGCCTACAATGAGCAGTTCTTC CASSWTDAYNEQFF
NA 15 TRBJ2-2 TRBV9 NA TGTGCCAGCAGCGTAGGGTCCTGGGACACCGGGGAGCTGTTTTTT CASSVGSWDTGELFF
few 13 TRBJ2-7 TRBV19 TRBD2 TGTGCCAGTAGTATTACTAGCGGCTACGAGCAGTACTTC CASSITSGYEQYF
NA 14 TRBJ2-7 TRBV28 NA TGTGCCAGCAGTTCCCCGGGACTGGACTACGAGCAGTACTTC CASSSPGLDYEQYF
NA 14 TRBJ2-3 TRBV2 TRBD2 TGTGCCAGCAGCCGCGGACTAGCGGGAGATACGCAGTATTTT CASSRGLAGDTQYF
once 13 TRBJ2-1 TRBV30 TRBD1 TGTGCCTGGGGGACAGAGGGCTACAATGAGCAGTTCTTC CAWGTEGYNEQFF
NA 13 TRBJ1-5 TRBV2 NA TGTGCCAGCAGGGGGACGAGCAATCAGCCCCAGCATTTT CASRGTSNQPQHF
NA 15 TRBJ2-3 TRBV6-5 TRBD1 TGTGCCAGCAGGGGGACAGGGGGATTAACAGATACGCAGTATTTT CASRGTGGLTDTQYF
NA 14 TRBJ2-7 TRBV3-1/TRBV3-2 NA TGTGCCAGCAGCCTCGGACAGATTCCCTACGAGCAGTACTTC CASSLGQIPYEQYF
NA 13 TRBJ1-4 TRBV28 NA TGTGCCAGCAGGGGCAGAGTCAATGAAAAACTGTTTTTT CASRGRVNEKLFF
NA 16 TRBJ2-3 TRBV7-9 TRBD1 TGTGCCAGCAGCCGATTATTGGGACAGGGCACAGATACGCAGTATTTT CASSRLLGQGTDTQYF
NA 15 TRBJ1-4 TRBV7-9 NA TGTGCCAGCCTCGGTCGGGGGGCGCGTTATGAAAAACTGTTTTTT CASLGRGARYEKLFF
NA 11 TRBJ1-5 TRBV5-6 NA TGTGCCAGCAGCTTGGGTCAGCCCCAGCATTTT CASSLGQPQHF
NA 10 TRBJ2-1 TRBV29-1 NA TGCAGCGTAACAGGGAATGAGCAGTTCTTC CSVTGNEQFF
NA 14 TRBJ2-7 TRBV27 NA TGTGCCAGCAGCTGGGGCCGGAGAGCCGACGAGCAGTACTTC CASSWGRRADEQYF
NA 15 TRBJ1-3 TRBV19 NA TGTGCCAGTAGTATAAGAGGCCCCTCTGGAAACACCATATATTTT CASSIRGPSGNTIYF
NA 12 TRBJ1-5 TRBV28 NA TGTGCCAGCAGTATAAGGGTTCAGCCCCAGCATTTT CASSIRVQPQHF
NA 17 TRBJ1-2 TRBV4-2 NA TGTGCCAGCAGCCCGAGGGTGCAGGGAGCCTCCTCCTATGGCTACACCTTC CASSPRVQGASSYGYTF
NA 15 TRBJ1-6 TRBV5-5 TRBD1 TGTGCCAGCAGCTTGGAGGGACAGGGATATTCACCCCTCCACTTT CASSLEGQGYSPLHF
NA 15 TRBJ1-5 TRBV27 NA TGTGCCAGCAGTTTATCAGGGTGGAGCAATCAGCCCCAGCATTTT CASSLSGWSNQPQHF
NA 13 TRBJ2-3 TRBV30 TRBD1 TGTGCCTGCGACAGGGGACTCACAGATACGCAGTATTTT CACDRGLTDTQYF
NA 14 TRBJ2-7 TRBV5-1 TRBD1 TGCGCCAGCAGCTTCGGACAGGGTCCAAGAGAGCAGTACTTC CASSFGQGPREQYF
NA 14 TRBJ2-6 TRBV30 NA TGTGCCTCCTCGGTGGATCCTGGGGCCAACGTCCTGACTTTC CASSVDPGANVLTF
NA 16 TRBJ2-1 TRBV7-9 TRBD2 TGTGCCAGCAGCTCCGGCGGTGCTAGCGGGAAAAATGAGCAGTTCTTC CASSSGGASGKNEQFF
few 17 TRBJ2-1 TRBV7-8 NA TGTGCCAGCAGCTTAGAGCCAACCCCGAACTCTTACGATGAGCAGTTCTTC CASSLEPTPNSYDEQFF
NA 15 TRBJ2-1 TRBV2 TRBD1 TGTGCCAGCAGTTGGGACAGCAGCTCCTACAATGAGCAGTTCTTC CASSWDSSSYNEQFF
once 15 TRBJ2-5 TRBV5-1 NA TGCGCCAGCAGCTACGGCCAGTTAATTCAAGAGACCCAGTACTTC CASSYGQLIQETQYF
NA 17 TRBJ2-1 TRBV11-3 NA TGTGCCAGCAGCCCAGACGTTACGGCAAGCTCCTACAATGAGCAGTTCTTC CASSPDVTASSYNEQFF
NA 16 TRBJ1-3 TRBV6-6 TRBD1 TGTGCCAGCAGTCCGAGACAGGGGTCTCTCGGAAACACCATATATTTT CASSPRQGSLGNTIYF
NA 15 TRBJ2-7 TRBV30 TRBD2 TGTGCCTGGAGTGGCTCCGGGACTAGTCCCCACGAGCAGTACTTC CAWSGSGTSPHEQYF
NA 16 TRBJ1-2 TRBV6-5 TRBD1 TGTGCCAGCAGTTACTTTATGGGACAGAAGAGGGATGGCTACACCTTC CASSYFMGQKRDGYTF
NA 15 TRBJ2-7 TRBV7-2 TRBD2 TGTGCCAGCAGCCAACAGGGACTAGCGGGTTACGAGCAGTACTTC CASSQQGLAGYEQYF
NA 13 TRBJ2-7 TRBV7-8 NA TGTGCCAGCAGCCACAGGGAGGGCTACGAGCAGTACTTC CASSHREGYEQYF
NA 14 TRBJ2-1 TRBV5-4 NA TGTGCCAGCAGCCCCTCTGCGGATTGGGGTGAGCAGTTCTTC CASSPSADWGEQFF